The entry that follows covers one T cell receptor (beta chain) sequence. The target antigen is unknown. The sample is drawn from a study of cytomegalovirus exposure and HLA in healthy donors. General study findings and limits: The study reported that TCR beta sequences accurately predicted HLA-A and HLA-B alleles in most subjects.

V was pared by 5 bases and J by 8 bases, with 8 bases of the junction left unmatched. In germline, CDR1 is SEHNR, CDR2 FQNEAQ (reference sequence). This CDR3 is built from 13 residues. The PCR used 60 Vbeta and 13 Jbeta primers. TCRdb keeps only in-frame clones here, not all; method: immunoSEQ multiplex PCR. Of 160,000 or so clones listed, around 77% are singletons. The sequencing input was PBMCs. The receptor comes from a woman aged 25 to 39 in good health and CMV-seronegative. The V call is TRBV7-9, the J call TRBJ1-1, with 7 bases matching TRBD1. Here the CDR3 DNA reads TGTGCCAGCAGCCCTCGACAGGGTCTAGAAGCTTTCTTT. Protein: CASSPRQGLEAFF.